Listed here are 28 T cell receptor beta chains from one sample, sequenced in a study of blood T cell repertoires in COVID-19. The repertoire was sequenced with immunoSEQ multiplex PCR; TCRdb's copy has only in-frame clones and lacks some. In the table there are about 250,000 clones, more than 70% of which are singletons. The sample was peripheral blood. These receptors were taken from a woman over 75 with COVID-19, enrolled during active disease.

As concerns this clone: The same CDR3 is also encoded by other DNA sequences in this sample. The chain employs TRBV28 and TRBJ1-2; D possibly corresponds to TRBD1 (5 bases). This CDR3 has 13 residues. Germline CDR1 MDHEN, CDR2 SYDVKM. V was shortened by 2 bases and J by 2 bases, with 6 bases between the two germline ends. The CDR3 DNA reads as TGTGCCAGCAGTTTACAGGGAAACTATGGCTACACCTTC. Protein product: CASSLQGNYGYTF.

The chain carries TRBV7-2 and TRBJ1-6; D call uncertain. V was clipped by 7 bases and J by 4 bases, with 17 bases between them. Germline assignment: CDR1 SGHTA and CDR2 FQGNSA. This CDR3 comprises 16 residues. The CDR3 loop reads CASTSPTRGYNSPLHF. The CDR3 DNA follows: TGTGCCAGCACCTCCCCGACCCGGGGTTATAATTCACCCCTCCACTTT.

The rearrangement joins TRBV12-5 to TRBJ1-1; possibly TRBD1 for D (5 bases). This CDR3 is 14 amino acids long. V lost 6 bases, J lost 0 bases, and 11 bases lay in between. Germline-derived CDR1 and CDR2 are LGHNT and FRNRAP. CDR3 loop: CASGRTGMNTEAFF. The CDR3 nucleotides are TGTGCTAGTGGGCGTACAGGAATGAACACTGAAGCTTTCTTT.

The genes are TRBV7-9 and TRBJ2-2; D may be TRBD1 (6 bases). Trimming took off 6 bases at V and 3 bases at J, with 17 bases between the two ends. The CDR3 sequence is 16 residues long. Germline V gives CDR1 SEHNR, CDR2 FQNEAQ (reference sequence). CDR3 sequence (DNA): TGTGCCAGCAGATTTAGTGAAGGGGGTGACACCGGGGAGCTGTTTTTT. Amino acids: CASRFSEGGDTGELFF.

This chain uses TRBV27 with TRBJ1-2, with a weak D call TRBD1 (6 bases). Trimming pared 4 bases from V and 4 bases from J, leaving 10 bases between. Germline assignment: CDR1 MNHEY and CDR2 SMNVEV (reference sequence). The CDR3 loop spans 13 amino acids. The CDR3 DNA reads TGTGCCAGCAGTTCTTCAGGGGTCTATGGCTACACCTTC. It specifies CASSSSGVYGYTF.

About this clone itself: An end of the junction does not agree with germline; a read error may underlie this. This chain connects TRBV6-6 to TRBJ1-6; no clear D. The length of the CDR3 is 13 residues. CDR1 is MNHNY, CDR2 SVGAGI, per germline (reference sequence). In DNA form, the CDR3 reads TGTGCCAGCAGTTACTCCGATAATTCACCCCTCCACTTT. This encodes CASSYSDNSPLHF.

The chain links TRBV3-1 (or the pseudogene TRBV3-2) to TRBJ2-1; 9 bases line up with TRBD1. The V gene's germline CDR1 is LGHDT and CDR2 YNNKEL (reference sequence). The CDR3 length is 15 residues. V trimming: 4 bases; J trimming: 3 bases; junction bases outside the gene matches: 4. CDR3 amino acids: CASSRGTGIYNEQFF. CDR3 nucleotides: TGTGCCAGCAGCCGCGGGACAGGGATCTACAATGAGCAGTTCTTC.

The V call is TRBV18, the J call TRBJ2-3; TRBD1 aligns across 9 bases. This CDR3 is built from 15 residues. The V gene end was trimmed by 1 base and the J gene end by 4 bases; junction bases not matched to a gene: 3. Looked up from germline, CDR1 is KGHSH and CDR2 is LQKENI. The CDR3: CASSPQTGGADTQYF. The DNA of the CDR3 is TGTGCCAGCTCACCACAGACAGGGGGAGCAGATACGCAGTATTTT.

The J gene is TRBJ1-4, the V gene TRBV5-5; D ambiguous. Germline CDR1 reads SGHKS; CDR2 reads YYEKEE (reference sequence). V gave up 3 bases and J gave up 4 bases, with 10 bases separating them. This CDR3 is 14 amino acids long. DNA of the CDR3: TGTGCCAGCAGCTCGGGATCATATAATGAAAAACTGTTTTTT. Protein: CASSSGSYNEKLFF.

The chain employs TRBV7-8 and TRBJ2-7; tentative D call: TRBD2 (5 bases). The V end lost 2 bases, the J end lost 0 bases, and 11 bases lay between the germline ends. CDR3 length: 15 residues. CDR1 and CDR2 from the germline V gene are SGHVS and FQNEAQ. The CDR3 sequence: CASSLMIGSSYEQYV. The CDR3 coding sequence is TGTGCCAGCAGCTTAATGATTGGGAGCTCCTACGAGCAGTACGTC.

V gene TRBV7-9 combines with J gene TRBJ2-2; 7 positions match TRBD1. The CDR3 has 15 residues. V lost 2 bases and J lost 5; bases outside the gene matches: 5. CDR1 is SEHNR and CDR2 is FQNEAQ in the germline V gene (reference sequence). The CDR3 protein is CASSLTGAGTGELFF. In nucleotides, the CDR3 is TGTGCCAGCAGCTTAACAGGGGCTGGGACCGGGGAGCTGTTTTTT.

The V and J genes are TRBV28 and TRBJ1-6; 12 nucleotides match TRBD1. CDR3 length equals 16 residues. V was clipped by 4 bases and J by 10 bases; unmatched bases: 8. CDR1 is MDHEN and CDR2 is SYDVKM in the germline V gene. The CDR3 here is CASSSWDRGRGSPLHF. The CDR3 coding sequence is TGTGCCAGCAGTTCTTGGGACAGGGGGCGAGGGTCACCCCTCCACTTT.

Only a few counts were recorded for this clone. The chain couples TRBV25-1 to TRBJ1-2; 8 bases line up with TRBD1. Germline CDR1 is MGHDK and CDR2 is SYGVNS. Losses at the gene ends were 6 bases for V and 13 bases for J; bases not matched to a gene: 13. There are 13 residues in the CDR3. The CDR3 nucleotides read TGTGCCAGCAGGGTCAAAGGGACAGGTCATATCACCTTC. It is translated as CASRVKGTGHITF.

The chain uses TRBV6-5 and TRBJ2-2; D perhaps matches TRBD2 (7 bases). CDR1 is MNHEY, CDR2 SVGAGI, per germline. V lost 2 bases and J 0 bases, leaving 10 bases between the germline ends. CDR3 length equals 16 residues. In DNA form, the CDR3 reads TGTGCCAGCAGTTACGTAGGGGGGGCGAACACCGGGGAGCTGTTTTTT. Translated, it gives CASSYVGGANTGELFF.

The chain links TRBV9 to TRBJ1-3, with D tentatively TRBD1 (5 bases). Trimming took 0 bases from V and 7 from J, leaving 11 bases between them. Germline CDR1 SGDLS, CDR2 YYNGEE. CDR3 length equals 14 residues. The CDR3 spells CASSVGQFGNTIYF. The DNA of the CDR3 is TGTGCCAGCAGCGTAGGACAGTTCGGGAACACCATATATTTT.

CDR3 residues: CASSPMVGSSYNEQFF. The CDR3 DNA reads as TGTGCCAGCAGCCCCATGGTGGGGAGCTCCTACAATGAGCAGTTCTTC. The rearrangement joins TRBV5-5 to TRBJ2-1; maybe TRBD2 (5 bases). The V gene's germline CDR1 is SGHKS and CDR2 YYEKEE (reference sequence). V lost 4 bases and J 0 bases, leaving 14 bases between the germline ends. CDR3 length: 16 residues.

This clone was detected a few times. DNA of the CDR3: TGTGCCAGCAGCTCCGACAGGCCCTCTAGCACAGATACGCAGTATTTT. Its protein product is CASSSDRPSSTDTQYF. The genes are TRBV7-9 and TRBJ2-3, with D perhaps TRBD1 (6 bases). Per the germline V gene, CDR1 is SEHNR and CDR2 is FQNEAQ (reference sequence). V was clipped by 4 bases and J by 0 bases, with 14 bases between them. The CDR3 spans 16 residues.

The V call is TRBV6-4, the J call TRBJ2-2; TRBD2 is a possible D gene (5 bases). The germline CDR1 and CDR2 sequences are MRHNA and SNTAGT. The CDR3 length is 14 residues. Trimming took 4 bases from V and 1 from J, leaving 7 bases between them. The DNA for the CDR3 is TGTGCCAGCAGTGTGGGGAGGAACACCGGGGAGCTGTTTTTT. Translating it yields CASSVGRNTGELFF.

This chain connects TRBV25-1 to TRBJ1-1; TRBD1 matches 9 bases. The germline gives CDR1 MGHDK, CDR2 SYGVNS. The CDR3 is 12 residues long. V was pared by 8 bases and J by 5 bases, with 3 bases of the junction left unmatched. CDR3 DNA sequence: TGTGCCAGCGCGGACAGGGGAACTGAAGCTTTCTTT. It codes for CASADRGTEAFF.

This rearrangement joins TRBV4-3 to TRBJ1-1; D uncertain. Germline V gene data show CDR1 as LGHNA and CDR2 as YSLEER. V lost 2 bases and J 0 bases, leaving 4 bases between the germline ends. The CDR3 spans 13 residues. The DNA of the CDR3 is TGCGCCAGCAGCCAACAGATGAACACTGAAGCTTTCTTT. Protein: CASSQQMNTEAFF.

This chain joins TRBV7-2 and TRBJ1-1; TRBD1 agrees at 8 bases. With V trimmed by 6 bases and J by 9 bases, 6 bases remained unmatched. The CDR3 totals 12 residues. Germline V gives CDR1 SGHTA, CDR2 FQGNSA. For the CDR3, the DNA is TGTGCCAGCAGACCCGGACAGGGTAAAGCTTTCTTT. Translation: CASRPGQGKAFF.

This chain uses TRBV7-8 with TRBJ2-6, with 8 bases fitting TRBD1. CDR1 is SGHVS and CDR2 is FQNEAQ in the germline V gene. The V and J ends lost 3 bases and 0 bases, in that order; junction bases with no gene match: 1. This CDR3 is 16 amino acids long. CDR3 in DNA: TGTGCCAGCAGCTTGGGACAGGCCTCTGGGGCCAACGTCCTGACTTTC. This codes for CASSLGQASGANVLTF.

With respect to this clone: The junction does not match germline at one end; this may be a read error. The V gene is TRBV15, the J gene TRBJ1-2; 8 bases fit TRBD1. The CDR3 sequence is 14 residues long. Germline loops: CDR1 LNHNV, CDR2 YYDKDF (reference sequence). The CDR3 nucleotides are TGTGCCACCAGCAGCCCCGGACAGGGTGATGGCCACACCTTC. It codes for CATSSPGQGDGHTF.

Here the CDR3 reads CASRRDRNNQPQHF. The CDR3 coding sequence is TGTGCCAGCAGGAGGGACAGAAACAATCAGCCCCAGCATTTT. The gene calls are TRBV28 and TRBJ1-5, with TRBD1 identical over 7 bases. V was clipped by 6 bases and J by 3 bases; unmatched bases: 5. The CDR3 has 14 residues. Germline V CDR1 and CDR2: MDHEN, SYDVKM.

The gene calls are TRBV2 and TRBJ1-4; the match to TRBD1 covers 7 bases. Germline CDR1 SNHLY, CDR2 FYNNEI. V was clipped by 6 bases and J by 5 bases; unmatched bases: 6. The CDR3 extends over 14 amino acids. CDR3 nucleotides: TGTGCCAGCAGGGCCGGGACAGCAAATGAAAAACTGTTTTTT. It is translated as CASRAGTANEKLFF.

This rearrangement joins TRBV5-1 to TRBJ2-2; 7 positions match TRBD1. The CDR3 is 15 amino acids. With 3 bases clipped from V and 6 bases from J, the junction kept 8 bases outside the gene matches. The V gene's germline CDR1 is SGHRS and CDR2 YFSETQ. The CDR3 coding sequence is TGCGCCAGCAGCTGGGAGACAGGGTCCGCCGGGGAGCTGTTTTTT. This sequence encodes CASSWETGSAGELFF.

The chain links TRBV20-1 to TRBJ2-2, with a tentative D call TRBD2 (6 bases). The germline gives CDR1 DFQATT, CDR2 SNEGSKA (reference sequence). This CDR3 is built from 14 residues. Trimming removed 3 bases at V and 4 bases at J, with 12 bases between. CDR3 region: CSASLAASTGELFF. The CDR3 DNA is TGCAGTGCTAGTTTAGCGGCGTCCACCGGGGAGCTGTTTTTT.

This chain uses TRBV5-4 with TRBJ1-3; D might be TRBD1 (5 bases). The germline V gene has CDR1 SGHNT and CDR2 YYREEE (reference sequence). The CDR3 is 15 residues long. The V gene lost 4 bases and the J gene lost 0 bases, with 11 bases spanning the gap. The CDR3 sequence is CASSIRQPSGNTIYF. For the CDR3, the DNA is TGTGCCAGCAGCATACGACAGCCCTCTGGAAACACCATATATTTT.